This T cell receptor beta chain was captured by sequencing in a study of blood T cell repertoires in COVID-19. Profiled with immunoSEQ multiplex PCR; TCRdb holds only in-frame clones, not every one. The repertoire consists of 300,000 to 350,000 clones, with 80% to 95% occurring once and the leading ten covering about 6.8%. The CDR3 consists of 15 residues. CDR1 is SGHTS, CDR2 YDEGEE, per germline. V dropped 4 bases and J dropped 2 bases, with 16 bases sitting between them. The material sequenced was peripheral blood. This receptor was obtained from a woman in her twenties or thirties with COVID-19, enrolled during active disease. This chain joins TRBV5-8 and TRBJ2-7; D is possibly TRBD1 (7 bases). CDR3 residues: CASSRGTASPYEQYF. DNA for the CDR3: TGTGCCAGCAGCCGGGGGACAGCTTCGCCCTACGAGCAGTACTTC.